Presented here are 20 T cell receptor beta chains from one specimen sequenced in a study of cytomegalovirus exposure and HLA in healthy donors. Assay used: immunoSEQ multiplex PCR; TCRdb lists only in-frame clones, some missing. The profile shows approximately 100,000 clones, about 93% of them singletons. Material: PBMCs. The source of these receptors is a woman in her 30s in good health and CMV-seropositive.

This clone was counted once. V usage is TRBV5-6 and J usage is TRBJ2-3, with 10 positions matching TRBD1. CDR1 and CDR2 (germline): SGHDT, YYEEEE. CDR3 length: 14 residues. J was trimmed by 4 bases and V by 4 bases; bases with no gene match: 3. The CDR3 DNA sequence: TGTGCCAGCAGCGGGGGACAGGGGTCAGATACGCAGTATTTT. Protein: CASSGGQGSDTQYF. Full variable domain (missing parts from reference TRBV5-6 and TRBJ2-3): DAGVTQSPTHLIKTRGQQVTLRCSPKSGHDTVSWYQQALGQGPQFIFQYYEEEERQRGNFPDRFSGHQFPNYSSELNVNALLLGDSALYLCASSGGQGSDTQYFGPGTRLTVL.

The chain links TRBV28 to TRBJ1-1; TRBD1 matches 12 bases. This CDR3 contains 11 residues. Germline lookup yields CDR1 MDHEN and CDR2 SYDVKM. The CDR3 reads CGAWDRGQAFF. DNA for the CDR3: TGTGGTGCTTGGGACAGGGGGCAAGCTTTCTTT.

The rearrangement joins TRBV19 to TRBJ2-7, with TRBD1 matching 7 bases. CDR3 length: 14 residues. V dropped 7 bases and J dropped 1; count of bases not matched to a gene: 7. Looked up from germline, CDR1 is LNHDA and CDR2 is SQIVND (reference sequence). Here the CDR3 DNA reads TGTGCCAGTAACGGCCCGGGACAGTCCTACGAGCAGTACTTC. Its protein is CASNGPGQSYEQYF. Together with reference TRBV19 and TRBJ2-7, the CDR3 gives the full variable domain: DGGITQSPKYLFRKEGQNVTLSCEQNLNHDAMYWYRQDPGQGLRLIYYSQIVNDFQKGDIAEGYSVSREKKESFPLTVTSAQKNPTAFYLCASNGPGQSYEQYFGPGTRLTVT.

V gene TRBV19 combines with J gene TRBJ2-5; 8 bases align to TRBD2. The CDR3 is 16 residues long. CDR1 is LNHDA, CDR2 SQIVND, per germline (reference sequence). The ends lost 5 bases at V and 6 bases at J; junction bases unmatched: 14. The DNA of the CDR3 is TGTGCCAGTAGTGCAGAAAGCGGGAGTAGTGGAAAGACCCAGTACTTC. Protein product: CASSAESGSSGKTQYF. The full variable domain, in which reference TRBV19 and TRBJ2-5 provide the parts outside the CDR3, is DGGITQSPKYLFRKEGQNVTLSCEQNLNHDAMYWYRQDPGQGLRLIYYSQIVNDFQKGDIAEGYSVSREKKESFPLTVTSAQKNPTAFYLCASSAESGSSGKTQYFGPGTRLLVL.

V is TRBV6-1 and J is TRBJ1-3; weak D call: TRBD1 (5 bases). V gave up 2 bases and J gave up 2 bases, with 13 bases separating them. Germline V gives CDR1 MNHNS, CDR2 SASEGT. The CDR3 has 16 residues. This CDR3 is CASSERSGWTGNTIYF. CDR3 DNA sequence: TGTGCCAGCAGTGAACGGTCAGGGTGGACTGGAAACACCATATATTTT.

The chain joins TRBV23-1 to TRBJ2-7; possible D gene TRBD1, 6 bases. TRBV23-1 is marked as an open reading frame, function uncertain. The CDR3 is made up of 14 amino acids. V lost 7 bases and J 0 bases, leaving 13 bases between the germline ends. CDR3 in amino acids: CASTRQEVSYEQYF. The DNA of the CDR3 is TGCGCCAGCACCCGACAGGAGGTCTCCTACGAGCAGTACTTC.

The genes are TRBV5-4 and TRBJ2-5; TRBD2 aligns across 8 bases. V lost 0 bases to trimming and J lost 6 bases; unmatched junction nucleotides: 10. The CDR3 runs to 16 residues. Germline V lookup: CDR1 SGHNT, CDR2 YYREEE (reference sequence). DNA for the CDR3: TGTGCCAGCAGCTTGGGGGGCGCGGGAGGTTGGAAGACCCAGTACTTC. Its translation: CASSLGGAGGWKTQYF.

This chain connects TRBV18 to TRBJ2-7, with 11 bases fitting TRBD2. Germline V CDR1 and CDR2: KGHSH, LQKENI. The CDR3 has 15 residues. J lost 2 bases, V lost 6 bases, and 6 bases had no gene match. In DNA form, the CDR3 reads TGTGCCAGCTCGCCCGGGACTAGCGGTACCTACGAGCAGTACTTC. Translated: CASSPGTSGTYEQYF.

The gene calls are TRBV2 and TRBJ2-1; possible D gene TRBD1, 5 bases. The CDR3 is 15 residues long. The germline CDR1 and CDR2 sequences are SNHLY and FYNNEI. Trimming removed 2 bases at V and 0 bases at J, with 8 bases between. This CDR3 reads CASSEMQGSYNEQFF. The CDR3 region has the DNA TGTGCCAGCAGTGAAATGCAGGGCTCCTACAATGAGCAGTTCTTC.

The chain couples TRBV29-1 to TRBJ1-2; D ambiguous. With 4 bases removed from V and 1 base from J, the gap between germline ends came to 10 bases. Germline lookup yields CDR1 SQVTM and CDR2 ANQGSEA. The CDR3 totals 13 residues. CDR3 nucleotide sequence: TGCAGCGTTGCAGGACTTCATAACTATGGCTACACCTTC. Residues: CSVAGLHNYGYTF.

CDR3 DNA sequence: TGTGCCAGCAGTTTTTTCGGGGAAAGCACAGATACGCAGTATTTT. Its protein is CASSFFGESTDTQYF. The chain has TRBV27 and TRBJ2-3, with a tentative D call TRBD2 (5 bases). The CDR3 loop spans 15 amino acids. Germline loops: CDR1 MNHEY, CDR2 SMNVEV (reference sequence). The germline V and J ends were trimmed by 3 bases and 0 bases, with 10 bases remaining between them.

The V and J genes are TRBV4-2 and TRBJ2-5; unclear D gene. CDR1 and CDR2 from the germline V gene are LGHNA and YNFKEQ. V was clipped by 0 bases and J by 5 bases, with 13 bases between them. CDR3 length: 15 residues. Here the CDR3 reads CASSQEVGSWETQYF. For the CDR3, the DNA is TGTGCCAGCAGCCAAGAAGTGGGCAGTTGGGAGACCCAGTACTTC.

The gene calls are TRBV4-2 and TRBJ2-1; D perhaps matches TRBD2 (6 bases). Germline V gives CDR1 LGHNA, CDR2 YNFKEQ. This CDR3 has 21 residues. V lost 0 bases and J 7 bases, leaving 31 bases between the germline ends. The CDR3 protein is CASSQEFEEGGRGTLVNEQFF. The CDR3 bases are TGTGCCAGCAGCCAAGAGTTTGAGGAGGGCGGACGGGGAACGCTAGTGAATGAGCAGTTCTTC.

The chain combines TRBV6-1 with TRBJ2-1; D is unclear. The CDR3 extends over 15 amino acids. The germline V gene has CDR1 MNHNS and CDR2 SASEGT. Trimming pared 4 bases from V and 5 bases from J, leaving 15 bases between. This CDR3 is CASSGNRGADNEQFF. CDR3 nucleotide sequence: TGTGCCAGCAGTGGTAACCGCGGCGCCGACAATGAGCAGTTCTTC.

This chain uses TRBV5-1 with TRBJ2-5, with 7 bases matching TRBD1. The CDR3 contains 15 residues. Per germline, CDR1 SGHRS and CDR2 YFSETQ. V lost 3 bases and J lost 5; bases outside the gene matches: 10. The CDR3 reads CASSSHTGVGETQYF. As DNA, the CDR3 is TGCGCCAGCAGCTCTCACACAGGGGTAGGGGAGACCCAGTACTTC.

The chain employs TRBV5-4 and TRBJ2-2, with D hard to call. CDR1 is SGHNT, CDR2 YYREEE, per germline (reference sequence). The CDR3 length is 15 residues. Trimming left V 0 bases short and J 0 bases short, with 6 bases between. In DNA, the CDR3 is TGTGCCAGCAGCTTGGATACAGCGAACACCGGGGAGCTGTTTTTT. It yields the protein CASSLDTANTGELFF.

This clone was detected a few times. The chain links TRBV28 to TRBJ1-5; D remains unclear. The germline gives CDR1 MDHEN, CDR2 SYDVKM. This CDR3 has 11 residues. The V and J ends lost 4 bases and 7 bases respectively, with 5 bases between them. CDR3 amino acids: CASSSQQPQHF. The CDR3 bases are TGTGCCAGCAGTTCGCAGCAGCCCCAGCATTTT.

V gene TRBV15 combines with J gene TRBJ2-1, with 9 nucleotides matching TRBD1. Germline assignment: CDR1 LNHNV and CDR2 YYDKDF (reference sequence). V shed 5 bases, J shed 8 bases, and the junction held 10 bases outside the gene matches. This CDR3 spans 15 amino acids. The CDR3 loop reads CATSYSTGTGYEQFF. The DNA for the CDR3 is TGTGCCACCAGCTACTCAACCGGGACAGGGTATGAGCAGTTCTTC.

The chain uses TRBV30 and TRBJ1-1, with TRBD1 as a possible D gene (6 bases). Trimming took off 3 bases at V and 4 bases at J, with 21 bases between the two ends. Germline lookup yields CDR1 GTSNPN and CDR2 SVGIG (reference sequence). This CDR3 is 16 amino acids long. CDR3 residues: CAWSFWGRTRSTEAFF. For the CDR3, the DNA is TGTGCCTGGAGCTTTTGGGGGCGAACGCGTAGCACTGAAGCTTTCTTT. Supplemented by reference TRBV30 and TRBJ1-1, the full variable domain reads SQTIHQWPATLVQPVGSPLSLECTVEGTSNPNLYWYRQAAGRGLQLLFYSVGIGQISSEVPQNLSASRPQDRQFILSSKKLLLSDSGFYLCAWSFWGRTRSTEAFFGQGTRLTVV.

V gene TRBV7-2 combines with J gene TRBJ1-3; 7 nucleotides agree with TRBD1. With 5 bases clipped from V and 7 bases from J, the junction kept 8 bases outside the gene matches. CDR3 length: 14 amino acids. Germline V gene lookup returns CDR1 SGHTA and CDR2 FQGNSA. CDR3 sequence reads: CASSTNRGRNTIYF. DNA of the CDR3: TGTGCCAGCAGCACAAACAGGGGAAGGAACACCATATATTTT.